Below, 8 T cell receptor beta chains from the same sample are listed, as sequenced in a study of cytomegalovirus exposure and HLA in healthy donors. The PCR used 60 Vbeta and 13 Jbeta primers. Profiling relied on immunoSEQ multiplex PCR, and the TCRdb table lists in-frame clones only, not all of them. The repertoire holds under 200,000 clones, with about four fifths as singletons. The sequencing sample was made of PBMCs. The source of these receptors is a woman aged 18-29 years in good health and CMV-seronegative.

V gene TRBV6-5 combines with J gene TRBJ2-3; 8 nucleotides match TRBD2. V dropped 0 bases and J dropped 6; count of bases not matched to a gene: 2. This CDR3 is 14 amino acids long. Per germline, CDR1 MNHEY and CDR2 SVGAGI. Written as DNA, the CDR3 is TGTGCCAGCAGTTACTCCGGCGGGAGGGATACGCAGTATTTT. Its translation is CASSYSGGRDTQYF.

The V and J genes are TRBV7-6 and TRBJ2-4; 9 nucleotides line up with TRBD2. Losses at the gene ends were 5 bases for V and 8 bases for J; bases not matched to a gene: 25. This CDR3 is built from 20 residues. Germline V gene sequence: CDR1 SGHVS, CDR2 FNYEAQ. CDR3 in amino acids: CASSIVPPRPSSGKWDIQYF. The CDR3 nucleotides read TGTGCCAGCAGCATCGTCCCCCCCCGCCCCTCTAGCGGGAAGTGGGACATTCAGTACTTC.

This clone was seen a handful of times. The rearrangement uses TRBV6-1 and TRBJ2-2, with a tentative D call TRBD1 (5 bases). CDR3 size: 14 residues. Germline CDR1 reads MNHNS; CDR2 reads SASEGT. V was cut by 4 bases and J by 1 base, with 7 bases left in between. CDR3 nucleotide sequence: TGTGCCAGCAGTGGGCAGGGGAACACCGGGGAGCTGTTTTTT. This encodes CASSGQGNTGELFF.

The chain employs TRBV19 and TRBJ2-1; TRBD2 matches 13 bases. Germline lookup yields CDR1 LNHDA and CDR2 SQIVND (reference sequence). The V and J ends lost 2 bases and 10 bases, in that order; junction bases with no gene match: 8. The CDR3 has 16 residues. In nucleotides, the CDR3 is TGTGCCAGTAGTATAAAAGGGACTAGCGGGGCGACGGAGCAGTTCTTC. The encoded protein is CASSIKGTSGATEQFF.

The gene calls are TRBV4-3 and TRBJ2-3; D is unclear. The V and J ends lost 1 base and 2 bases respectively, with 16 bases between them. The CDR3 is 17 amino acids. Germline CDR1 LGHNA, CDR2 YSLEER. The CDR3 region is CASSQATPSAYTDTQYF. The CDR3 DNA sequence: TGCGCCAGCAGCCAAGCAACCCCGTCCGCCTACACAGATACGCAGTATTTT.

The V gene is TRBV28, the J gene TRBJ1-1, with D tentatively TRBD1 (5 bases). CDR1 is MDHEN, CDR2 SYDVKM, per germline. The CDR3 length is 13 residues. V gave up 6 bases and J gave up 8 bases, with 16 bases separating them. The CDR3 reads CASSLTVPAEAFF. DNA for the CDR3: TGTGCCAGCAGCTTGACAGTTCCGGCCGAAGCTTTCTTT.

This clone was observed a handful of times. The genes are TRBV6-6 and TRBJ1-2; a weak D match, TRBD1 (6 bases). The CDR3 length is 13 residues. Trimming pared 2 bases from V and 4 bases from J, leaving 8 bases between. Germline loops: CDR1 MNHNY, CDR2 SVGAGI (reference sequence). The CDR3 region has the DNA TGTGCCAGCAGTTACGGCAGGGGCTATGGCTACACCTTC. Amino acids: CASSYGRGYGYTF.

A few counts support this clone. The J gene is TRBJ1-5, the V gene TRBV6-5; D remains ambiguous. CDR1 and CDR2 from the germline V gene are MNHEY and SVGAGI. Trimming stripped 6 bases from V and 4 bases from J, with 13 bases between. This CDR3 contains 14 residues. CDR3 nucleotides: TGTGCCAGCAGCCGCTCGGGTGTAAATCAGCCCCAGCATTTT. Its protein is CASSRSGVNQPQHF.